Listed here is a single TCR beta chain. Its antigen is unidentified. This entry is derived from a study of naive CD8 T cells in extremely preterm neonates. Study findings and constraints: Preterm infants showed shorter CDR3s, fewer N additions and less trimming than older groups.

Preterm samples came from extremely preterm deliveries at about 23-28 weeks. Pregnancies with fetal demise, active maternal HSV infection or known maternal HIV were excluded. Sorting kept Annexin V-negative CD3+CD8+CD45RA+CCR7+ naive T cells. Per sample, roughly 19,000 to 110,000 naive CD8+ cells were sorted. Germline V lookup: CDR1 MNHEY, CDR2 SMNVEV (reference sequence). V lost 0 bases to trimming and J lost 7 bases, with 12 bases between them. The CDR3 length is 14 residues. Clones were read by immunoSEQ multiplex PCR, and TCRdb kept only the in-frame ones, dropping some. The sample includes around 25,000 clones, 88% of them seen just once.

The chain is built from TRBV27 and TRBJ1-2; tentatively, D is TRBD1 (6 bases). Sequencing input: naive CD8+ T cells from cord blood. This TCR came from a boy who was born preterm. CDR3 sequence: CASSLSGTGFGYTF. CDR3 sequence (DNA): TGTGCCAGCAGTTTATCGGGTACAGGGTTTGGCTACACCTTC.